This T cell receptor (beta chain) was profiled in a study of T cell clusters in autoimmune cytopenias. Study background: A median of approximately 47,000 TRB reads per sample yielded a median around 2,500 distinct clonotypes.

About 37,500 genome equivalents of blood DNA were amplified for TRB. The CDR3 extends over 15 amino acids. Multiplex touch-down PCR amplified TRB using TRB-A and TRB-B pools in one tube. Using the multiplex PCR reads, TCRdb records one entry per CDR3 protein without DNA. The sample table includes fewer than 3,500 distinct CDR3 sequences. Broader study findings: Clustering suggested that physiological T cell clusters were missing in primary autoimmune cytopenia patients. Healthy donors had approximately 3.1-fold more exclusive TRB clusters than active autoimmune hepatitis patients. TRB repertoire shifts in secondary cytopenia and chronic lymphocytic leukemia mostly reflected lymphoma, not autoimmunity.

On this clonotype: Its antigen is undetermined.

The TCR comes from a human donor with an autoimmune cytopenia or autoimmune hepatitis (not recorded which). The rearrangement uses TRBV12-3 or TRBV12-4 and TRBJ1-5; the D call from TCRdb, TRBD1, cannot be confirmed without DNA. The sequenced material came from peripheral blood. The CDR3 reads CASSLTGGGNQPQHF.